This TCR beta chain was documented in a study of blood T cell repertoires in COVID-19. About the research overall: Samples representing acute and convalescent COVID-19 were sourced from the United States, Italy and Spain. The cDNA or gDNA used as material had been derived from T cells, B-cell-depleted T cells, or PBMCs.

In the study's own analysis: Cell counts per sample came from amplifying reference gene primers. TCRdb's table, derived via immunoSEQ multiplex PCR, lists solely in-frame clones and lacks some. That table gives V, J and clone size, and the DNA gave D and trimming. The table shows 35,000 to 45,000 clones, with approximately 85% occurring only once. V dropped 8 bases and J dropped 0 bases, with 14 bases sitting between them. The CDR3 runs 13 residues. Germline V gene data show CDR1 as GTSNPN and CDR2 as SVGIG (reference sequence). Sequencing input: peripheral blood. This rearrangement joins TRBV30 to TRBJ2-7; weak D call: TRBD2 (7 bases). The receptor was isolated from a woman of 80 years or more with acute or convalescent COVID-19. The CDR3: CAGQGRDSYEQYF. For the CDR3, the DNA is TGTGCCGGGCAGGGGAGGGACTCCTACGAGCAGTACTTC.